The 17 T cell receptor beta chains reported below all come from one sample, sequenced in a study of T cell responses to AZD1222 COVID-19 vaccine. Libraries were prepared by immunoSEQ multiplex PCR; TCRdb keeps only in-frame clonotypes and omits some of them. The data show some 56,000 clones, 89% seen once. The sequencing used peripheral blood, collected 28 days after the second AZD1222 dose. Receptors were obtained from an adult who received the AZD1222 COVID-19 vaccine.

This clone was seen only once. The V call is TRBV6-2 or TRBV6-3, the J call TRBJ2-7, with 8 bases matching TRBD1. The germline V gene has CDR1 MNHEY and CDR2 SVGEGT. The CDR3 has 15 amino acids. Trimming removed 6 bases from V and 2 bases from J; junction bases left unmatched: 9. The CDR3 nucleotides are TGTGCCAGCAGCCCTCGGGACAGGCCACCCTACGAGCAGTACTTC. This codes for CASSPRDRPPYEQYF.

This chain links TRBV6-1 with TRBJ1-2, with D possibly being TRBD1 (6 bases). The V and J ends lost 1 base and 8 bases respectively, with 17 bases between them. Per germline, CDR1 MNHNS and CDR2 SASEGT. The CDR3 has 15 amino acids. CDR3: CASSEDIWGRHGYTF. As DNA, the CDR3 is TGTGCCAGCAGTGAAGATATTTGGGGGCGCCACGGCTACACCTTC.

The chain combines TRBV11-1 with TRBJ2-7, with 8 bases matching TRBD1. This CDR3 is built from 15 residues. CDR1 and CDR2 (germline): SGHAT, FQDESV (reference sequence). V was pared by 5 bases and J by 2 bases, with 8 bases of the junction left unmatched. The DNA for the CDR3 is TGTGCCAGCAGCCGAACAGGGGGGTTGGCCTACGAGCAGTACTTC. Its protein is CASSRTGGLAYEQYF. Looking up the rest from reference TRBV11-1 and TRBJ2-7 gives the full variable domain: EAEVAQSPRYKITEKSQAVAFWCDPISGHATLYWYRQILGQGPELLVQFQDESVVDDSQLPKDRFSAERLKGVDSTLKIQPAELGDSAMYLCASSRTGGLAYEQYFGPGTRLTVT.

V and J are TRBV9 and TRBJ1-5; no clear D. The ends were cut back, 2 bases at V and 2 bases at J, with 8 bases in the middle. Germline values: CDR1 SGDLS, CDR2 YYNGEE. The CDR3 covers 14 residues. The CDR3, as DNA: TGTGCCAGCAGCGTCGATGATGGCAATCAGCCCCAGCATTTT. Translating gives CASSVDDGNQPQHF.

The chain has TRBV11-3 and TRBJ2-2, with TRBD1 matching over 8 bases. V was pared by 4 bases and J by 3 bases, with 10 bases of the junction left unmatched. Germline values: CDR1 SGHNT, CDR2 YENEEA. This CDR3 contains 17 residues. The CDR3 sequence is CASSSPTGGLDTGELFF. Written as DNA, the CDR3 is TGTGCCAGCAGCTCCCCCACAGGGGGGTTGGACACCGGGGAGCTGTTTTTT. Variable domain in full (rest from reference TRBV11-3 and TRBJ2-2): EAGVVQSPRYKIIEKKQPVAFWCNPISGHNTLYWYLQNLGQGPELLIRYENEEAVDDSQLPKDRFSAERLKGVDSTLKIQPAELGDSAVYLCASSSPTGGLDTGELFFGEGSRLTVL.

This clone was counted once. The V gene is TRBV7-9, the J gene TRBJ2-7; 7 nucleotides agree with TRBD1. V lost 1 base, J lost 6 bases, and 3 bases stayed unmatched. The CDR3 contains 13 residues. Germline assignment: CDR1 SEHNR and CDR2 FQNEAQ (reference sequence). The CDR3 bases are TGTGCCAGCAGCTTAGACCAGGGGGTCGAGCAGTACTTC. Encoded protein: CASSLDQGVEQYF.

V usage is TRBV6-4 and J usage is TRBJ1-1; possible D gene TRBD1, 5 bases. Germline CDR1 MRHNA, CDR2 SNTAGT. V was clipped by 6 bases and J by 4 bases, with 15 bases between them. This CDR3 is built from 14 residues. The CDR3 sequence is CASSPQLGLTEAFF. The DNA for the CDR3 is TGTGCCAGCAGCCCCCAGTTGGGGCTCACTGAAGCTTTCTTT.

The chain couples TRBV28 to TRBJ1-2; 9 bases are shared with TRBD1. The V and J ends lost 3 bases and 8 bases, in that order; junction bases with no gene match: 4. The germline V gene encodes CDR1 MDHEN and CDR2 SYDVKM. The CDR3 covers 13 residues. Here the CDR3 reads CASSLGTGRGYTF. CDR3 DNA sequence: TGTGCCAGCAGTTTGGGGACAGGGCGCGGCTACACCTTC.

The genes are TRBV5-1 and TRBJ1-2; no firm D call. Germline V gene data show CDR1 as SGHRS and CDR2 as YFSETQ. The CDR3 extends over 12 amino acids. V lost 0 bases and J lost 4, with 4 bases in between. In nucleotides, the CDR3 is TGCGCCAGCAGCTTGGAGAGCTATGGCTACACCTTC. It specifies CASSLESYGYTF.

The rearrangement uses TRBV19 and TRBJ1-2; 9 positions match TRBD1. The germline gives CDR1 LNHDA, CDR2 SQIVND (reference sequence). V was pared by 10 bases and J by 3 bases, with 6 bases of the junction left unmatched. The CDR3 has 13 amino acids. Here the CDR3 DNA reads TGTGCCACCGGGACAGGGCGGGACTATGGCTACACCTTC. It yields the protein CATGTGRDYGYTF.

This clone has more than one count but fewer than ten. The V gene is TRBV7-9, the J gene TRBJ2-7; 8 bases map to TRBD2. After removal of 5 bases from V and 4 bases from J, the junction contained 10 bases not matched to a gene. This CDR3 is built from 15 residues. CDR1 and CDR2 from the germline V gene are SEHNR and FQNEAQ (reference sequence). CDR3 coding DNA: TGTGCCAGCAGCCAGGCTGCAGCGGGAGTTTACGAGCAGTACTTC. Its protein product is CASSQAAAGVYEQYF.

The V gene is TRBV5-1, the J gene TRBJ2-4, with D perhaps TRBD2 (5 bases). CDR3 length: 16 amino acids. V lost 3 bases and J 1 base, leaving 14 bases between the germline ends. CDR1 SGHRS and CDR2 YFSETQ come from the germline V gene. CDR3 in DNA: TGCGCCAGCAGCTCAGAGGGAAGAGGGGCCAAAAACATTCAGTACTTC. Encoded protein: CASSSEGRGAKNIQYF.

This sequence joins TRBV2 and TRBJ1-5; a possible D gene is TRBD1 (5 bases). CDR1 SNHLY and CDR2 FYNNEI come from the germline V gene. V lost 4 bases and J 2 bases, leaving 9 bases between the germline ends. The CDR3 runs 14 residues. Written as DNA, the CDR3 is TGTGCCAGCAGTGGGCGGGGCGGCAATCAGCCCCAGCATTTT. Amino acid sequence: CASSGRGGNQPQHF.

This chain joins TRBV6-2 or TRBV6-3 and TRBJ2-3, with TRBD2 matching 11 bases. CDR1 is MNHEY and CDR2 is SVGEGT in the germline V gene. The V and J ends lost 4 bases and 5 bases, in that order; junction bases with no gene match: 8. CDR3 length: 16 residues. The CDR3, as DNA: TGTGCCAGCAGTTTATCCTTAGCGGGAGGGGGAGATACGCAGTATTTT. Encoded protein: CASSLSLAGGGDTQYF.

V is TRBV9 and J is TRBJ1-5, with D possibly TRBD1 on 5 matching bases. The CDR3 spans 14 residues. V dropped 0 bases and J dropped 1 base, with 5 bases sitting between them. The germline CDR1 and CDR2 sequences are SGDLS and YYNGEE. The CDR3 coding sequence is TGTGCCAGCAGCGTAGGACAGAGCAATCAGCCCCAGCATTTT. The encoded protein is CASSVGQSNQPQHF.

The CDR3 nucleotides read TGTGCCAGCAACAGGGGGAATCAGCCCCAGCATTTT. It codes for CASNRGNQPQHF. V gene TRBV28 combines with J gene TRBJ1-5; 8 bases are a match to TRBD1. Germline V CDR1 and CDR2: MDHEN, SYDVKM. Trimming took 7 bases from V and 4 from J; bases not matched to a gene: 0. The CDR3 totals 12 residues.

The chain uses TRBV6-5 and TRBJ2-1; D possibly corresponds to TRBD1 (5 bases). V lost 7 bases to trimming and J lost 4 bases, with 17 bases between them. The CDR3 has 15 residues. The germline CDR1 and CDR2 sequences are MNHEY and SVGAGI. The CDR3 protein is CASKRQPVFYNEQFF. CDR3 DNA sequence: TGTGCCAGCAAAAGACAGCCAGTCTTTTACAATGAGCAGTTCTTC.